The 18 T cell receptor beta chains below all came from one sample that was sequenced in a study of T cells in Graves' hyperthyroidism and ophthalmopathy. There were TCR beta CDR3 regions amplified from RNA transcripts. HTBI primers were the set used in a first-round RT-PCR of the TCR CDR3. TCRdb re-analysed the multiplex PCR reads in MiXCR, keeping a single row per CDR3 protein. Altogether approximately 590,000 distinct CDR3 sequences are present, about 45% being singletons, with the ten largest covering 8.2%. Input material: peripheral blood or thyroid tissue (not recorded which). Source of these receptors: a woman younger than 30 with Graves' hyperthyroidism.

The chain couples TRBV29-1 to TRBJ1-4; no definite D call. Germline values: CDR1 SQVTM, CDR2 ANQGSEA. V was trimmed by 8 bases and J by 12 bases, leaving 13 bases between them. This CDR3 has 10 amino acids. As DNA, the CDR3 is TGCAGCTTAGGATCTGGGGAACTGTTTTTT. Its translation is CSLGSGELFF.

V and J are TRBV7-2 and TRBJ1-2; tentatively, D is TRBD1 (6 bases). In germline, CDR1 is SGHTA, CDR2 FQGNSA. The CDR3 is made up of 14 amino acids. The ends were cut back, 4 bases at V and 2 bases at J, with 11 bases in the middle. DNA of the CDR3: TGTGCCAGCAGCTCGGGACAACGGAACTATGGCTACACCTTC. As protein: CASSSGQRNYGYTF.

The V and J genes are TRBV29-1 and TRBJ1-1; TRBD1 is a possible D gene (5 bases). The germline CDR1 and CDR2 sequences are SQVTM and ANQGSEA. The CDR3 length is 12 residues. Trimming removed 6 bases at V and 5 bases at J, with 13 bases between. This CDR3 is CSVREGGTEAFF. The CDR3 nucleotides are TGCAGCGTCAGGGAAGGAGGAACTGAAGCTTTCTTT. Supplemented by reference TRBV29-1 and TRBJ1-1, the full variable domain reads SAVISQKPSRDICQRGTSLTIQCQVDSQVTMMFWYRQQPGQSLTLIATANQGSEATYESGFVIDKFPISRPNLTFSTLTVSNMSPEDSSIYLCSVREGGTEAFFGQGTRLTVV.

The chain has TRBV10-3 and TRBJ2-3, with D possibly being TRBD1 (6 bases). Germline CDR1 is ENHRY and CDR2 is SYGVKD. This CDR3 is 14 amino acids long. The V end lost 3 bases, the J end lost 3 bases, and 10 bases lay between the germline ends. CDR3 nucleotides: TGTGCCATCAGTGAAGGGGGATGGACAGATACGCAGTATTTT. This encodes CAISEGGWTDTQYF.

V and J are TRBV19 and TRBJ2-7, with 12 bases that match TRBD2. There are 16 residues in the CDR3. In germline, CDR1 is LNHDA, CDR2 SQIVND (reference sequence). V shed 5 bases and J 1 base; nucleotides not matched to a gene: 6. CDR3 bases: TGTGCCAGTAGTCCCTGGACTAGCGGGGCGTCCTACGAGCAGTACTTC. Its translation is CASSPWTSGASYEQYF.

This clonotype was seen more than once but under ten times. V usage is TRBV20-1 and J usage is TRBJ2-7, with D maybe TRBD2 (5 bases). Looked up from germline, CDR1 is DFQATT and CDR2 is SNEGSKA (reference sequence). The CDR3 consists of 13 residues. Trimming stripped 0 bases from V and 3 bases from J, with 9 bases between. CDR3: CSARDGGNYEQYF. CDR3 DNA sequence: TGCAGTGCTAGAGACGGAGGCAACTACGAGCAGTACTTC.

Only a few counts were recorded for this clonotype. J is TRBJ1-2 and V is TRBV12-3 or TRBV12-4; possible D gene TRBD1, 5 bases. This CDR3 is built from 13 residues. Trimming pared 4 bases from V and 7 bases from J, leaving 13 bases between. The CDR3 reads CASSWDGRSGYTF. DNA for the CDR3: TGTGCCAGCAGTTGGGACGGGAGGTCTGGCTACACCTTC.

This clonotype was found many times. The chain employs TRBV20-1 and TRBJ2-7, with D possibly being TRBD1 or TRBD2 (5 bases each). Germline V gives CDR1 DFQATT, CDR2 SNEGSKA (reference sequence). Trimming removed 3 bases from V and 3 bases from J, with 15 bases in between. CDR3 length: 14 amino acids. CDR3 nucleotide sequence: TGCAGTGCTAGCGCTGGGGACCGCGACTACGAGCAGTACTTC. Translated, it gives CSASAGDRDYEQYF.

Of note for this clonotype: A much larger clone lies a single base off, so this may be a read error. V is TRBV5-1 and J is TRBJ1-4; 9 bases fit TRBD1. Germline CDR1 and CDR2: SGHRS and YFSETQ. V lost 4 bases, J lost 5 bases, and 3 bases stayed unmatched. The length of the CDR3 is 14 residues. CDR3 nucleotide sequence: TGCGCCAGCAGCGTCGGGACAGGGAATGAAAAACTGTTTTTT. Protein: CASSVGTGNEKLFF.

About this clonotype itself: An end of the junction differs from the germline gene, which may be a read error. This chain's CDR3 is CASSMRRSSGANVLPF. CDR3 nucleotides: TGTGCCAGTAGTATGAGGCGGAGCTCTGGGGCCAACGTCCTGCCTTTC. This rearrangement joins TRBV19 to TRBJ2-6; D might be TRBD1 (5 bases). The CDR3 runs to 16 residues. Germline CDR1 and CDR2: LNHDA and SQIVND (reference sequence).

In this sample, this clonotype turned up many times. The rearrangement links TRBV7-9 to TRBJ1-1; D not certain. This CDR3 is 13 amino acids long. Germline V gene sequence: CDR1 SEHNR, CDR2 FQNEAQ (reference sequence). The V and J ends lost 3 bases and 5 bases respectively, with 10 bases between them. The DNA of the CDR3 is TGTGCCAGCAGCTTCTCCCTGGGGACTGAAGCTTTCTTT. Translating it yields CASSFSLGTEAFF.

This clonotype occurred a few times. One end of the junction is discordant with germline, which a read error may explain. This chain connects TRBV7-3 to TRBJ2-2; D perhaps matches TRBD1 (5 bases). CDR1 is SGHTA and CDR2 is FQGTGA in the germline V gene. The CDR3 runs 15 residues. The CDR3 region is CASSQVGRATGELFF. In DNA, the CDR3 is TGCGCCAGCAGCCAGGTGGGCAGGGCCACCGGGGAGCTGTTTTTT.

This clonotype was found once. The genes are TRBV25-1 and TRBJ1-3; no reliable D call. The CDR3 runs 16 residues. Germline values: CDR1 MGHDK, CDR2 SYGVNS. Deletions cut 1 base from V and 8 bases from J, with 18 bases between. The CDR3: CASSEFGVDYGYTIYF. In nucleotides, the CDR3 is TGTGCCAGCAGTGAATTCGGGGTTGACTATGGCTACACCATATATTTT.

This clonotype has at least ten counts. The CDR3 is CASSQGVAGAQETQYF. CDR3 DNA: TGTGCCAGCAGCCAGGGGGTAGCGGGGGCCCAAGAGACCCAGTACTTC. J is TRBJ2-5 and V is TRBV2; 9 bases map to TRBD2. Germline lookup yields CDR1 SNHLY and CDR2 FYNNEI. The trim removed 6 bases at V and 1 base at J, leaving 9 bases unmatched. The CDR3 contains 16 residues.

The V gene is TRBV2, the J gene TRBJ2-7; weak D call: TRBD1 (6 bases). There are 14 residues in the CDR3. With 8 bases removed from V and 2 bases from J, the gap between germline ends came to 16 bases. The V gene's germline CDR1 is SNHLY and CDR2 FYNNEI. CDR3 DNA: TGTGCCAGCGCCTACAGGGAGATAACCTACGAGCAGTACTTC. Protein product: CASAYREITYEQYF.

This clonotype was seen ten or more times. This chain uses TRBV29-1 with TRBJ1-1; no definite D call. The germline V and J ends were trimmed by 2 bases and 0 bases, with 10 bases remaining between them. The CDR3 is 14 amino acids. Germline V gives CDR1 SQVTM, CDR2 ANQGSEA. In nucleotides, the CDR3 is TGCAGCGTTGAACGAGCCAGTCTGAACACTGAAGCTTTCTTT. Amino acid sequence: CSVERASLNTEAFF.

This clonotype was seen only a few times. V and J are TRBV29-1 and TRBJ2-7; 7 positions agree with TRBD1. J lost 0 bases, V lost 0 bases, and 5 bases had no gene match. Germline assignment: CDR1 SQVTM and CDR2 ANQGSEA. This CDR3 contains 15 residues. The CDR3 DNA sequence: TGCAGCGTTGAAGATTACAGGGGAGCCTCCTACGAGCAGTACTTC. Its protein is CSVEDYRGASYEQYF.

The rearrangement uses TRBV7-9 and TRBJ2-3; 8 nucleotides align to TRBD2. Germline V gene data show CDR1 as SEHNR and CDR2 as FQNEAQ (reference sequence). Germline trimming cut 5 bases from V and 4 bases from J; bases unmatched to any gene: 8. This CDR3 is built from 15 residues. The CDR3 loop is CASSPTGLAADTQYF. In nucleotides, the CDR3 is TGTGCCAGCAGCCCCACCGGACTAGCAGCAGATACGCAGTATTTT.